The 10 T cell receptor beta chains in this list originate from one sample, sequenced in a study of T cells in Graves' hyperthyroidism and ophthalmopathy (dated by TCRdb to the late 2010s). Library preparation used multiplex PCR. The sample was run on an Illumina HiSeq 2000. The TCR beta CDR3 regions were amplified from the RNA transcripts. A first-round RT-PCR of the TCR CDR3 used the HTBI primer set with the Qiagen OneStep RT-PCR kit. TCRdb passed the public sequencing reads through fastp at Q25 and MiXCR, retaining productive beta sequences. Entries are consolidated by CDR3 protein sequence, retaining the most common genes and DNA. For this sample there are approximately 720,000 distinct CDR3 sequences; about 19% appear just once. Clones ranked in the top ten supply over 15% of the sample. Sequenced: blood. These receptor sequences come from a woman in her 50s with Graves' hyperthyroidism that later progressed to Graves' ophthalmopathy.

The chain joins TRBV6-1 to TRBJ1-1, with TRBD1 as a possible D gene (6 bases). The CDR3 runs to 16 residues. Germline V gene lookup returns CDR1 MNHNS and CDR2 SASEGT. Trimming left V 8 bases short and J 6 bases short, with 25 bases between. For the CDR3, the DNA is TGTGCCAGCTGGGAATCTAGGGGGACGTCGATGGCTGAAGCTTTCTTT. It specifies CASWESRGTSMAEAFF.

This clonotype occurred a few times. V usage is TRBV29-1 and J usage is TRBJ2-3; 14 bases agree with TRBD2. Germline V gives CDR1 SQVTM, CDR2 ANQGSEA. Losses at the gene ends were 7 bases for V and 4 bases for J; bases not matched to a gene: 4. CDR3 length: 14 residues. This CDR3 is CSAPTSGGADTQYF. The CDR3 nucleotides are TGCAGCGCTCCGACTAGCGGGGGGGCAGATACGCAGTATTTT.

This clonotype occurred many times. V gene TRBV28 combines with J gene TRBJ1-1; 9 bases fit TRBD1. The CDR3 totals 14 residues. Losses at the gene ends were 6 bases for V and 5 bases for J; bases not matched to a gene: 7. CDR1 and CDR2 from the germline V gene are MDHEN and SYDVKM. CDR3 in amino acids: CASRQQGAGTEAFF. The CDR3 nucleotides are TGTGCCAGCAGACAACAGGGGGCGGGGACTGAAGCTTTCTTT.

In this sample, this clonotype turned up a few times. CDR3 protein: CASSNRGRGETQYF. In DNA, the CDR3 is TGTGCCAGCTCAAATCGGGGGCGGGGAGAGACCCAGTACTTC. V usage is TRBV6-1 and J usage is TRBJ2-5, with D perhaps TRBD1 or TRBD2 (6 bases each). The CDR3 has 14 residues. Germline loops: CDR1 MNHNS, CDR2 SASEGT. The germline V and J ends were trimmed by 8 bases and 4 bases, with 17 bases remaining between them.

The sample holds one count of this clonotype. The CDR3 nucleotides are TGTGCCACCATTGGCAAGGGGTCCTACGAGCAGTACTTC. Residues: CATIGKGSYEQYF. The chain carries TRBV2 and TRBJ2-7; weak D call: TRBD1 (5 bases). From germline, CDR1 is SNHLY and CDR2 FYNNEI. The CDR3 has 13 residues. Trimming took off 10 bases at V and 1 base at J, with 14 bases between the two ends.

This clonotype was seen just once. CDR3 in amino acids: CASSLESTPNYGYTF. The CDR3 DNA reads as TGTGCCAGCAGCTTAGAGTCGACTCCTAACTATGGCTACACCTTC. The V call is TRBV7-6, the J call TRBJ1-2; D gene unclear. Germline CDR1 reads SGHVS; CDR2 reads FNYEAQ. The CDR3 contains 15 residues. V lost 1 base and J 0 bases, leaving 9 bases between the germline ends.

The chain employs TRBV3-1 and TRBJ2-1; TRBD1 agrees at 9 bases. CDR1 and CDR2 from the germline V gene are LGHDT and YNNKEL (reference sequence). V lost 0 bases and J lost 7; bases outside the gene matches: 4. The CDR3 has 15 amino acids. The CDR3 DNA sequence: TGTGCCAGCAGCCAAGATACAGGGGGCCAGAATGAGCAGTTCTTC. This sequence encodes CASSQDTGGQNEQFF.

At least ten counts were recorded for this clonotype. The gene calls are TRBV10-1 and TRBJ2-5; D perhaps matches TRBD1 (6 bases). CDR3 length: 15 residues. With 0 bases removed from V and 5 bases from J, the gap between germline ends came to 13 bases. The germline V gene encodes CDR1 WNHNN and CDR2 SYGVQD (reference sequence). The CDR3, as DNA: TGCGCCAGCAGTGAGTCGGCAGGGGAGAGGGAGACCCAGTACTTC. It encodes CASSESAGERETQYF.

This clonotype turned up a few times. DNA for the CDR3: TGCGCCAGCAGCCGAATGGACAGGGGATTGGCCGGGGCCAACGTCCTGACTTTC. This gives the protein CASSRMDRGLAGANVLTF. The V and J genes are TRBV4-1 and TRBJ2-6, with 9 bases identical to TRBD1. Germline V gene data show CDR1 as MGHRA and CDR2 as YSYEKL. Germline trimming cut 4 bases from V and 4 bases from J; bases unmatched to any gene: 11. This CDR3 is 18 amino acids long.

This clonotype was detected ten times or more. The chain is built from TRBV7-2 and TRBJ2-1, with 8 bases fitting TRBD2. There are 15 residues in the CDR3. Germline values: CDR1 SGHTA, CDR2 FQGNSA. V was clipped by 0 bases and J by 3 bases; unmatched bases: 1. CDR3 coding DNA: TGTGCCAGCAGCTTAGCTAGCGGGGTCTACAATGAGCAGTTCTTC. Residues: CASSLASGVYNEQFF.